One and the same sample provided the 16 T cell receptor beta chains below, sequenced in a study of shared clonotypes between healthy human individuals. Method: immunoSEQ multiplex PCR; TCRdb's copy keeps in-frame clones and lacks some. The sample yields a few hundred thousand clones, about 69% seen once. The sequenced sample was memory CD4+ T cells sorted from blood. The subset was: CD45RA-negative fraction. The receptor set was obtained from a man aged 30 to 39 in good health.

V is TRBV14 and J is TRBJ1-5, with D uncertain. There are 17 residues in the CDR3. Trimming pared 4 bases from V and 1 base from J, leaving 17 bases between. The germline gives CDR1 SGHDN, CDR2 FVKESK. For the CDR3, the DNA is TGTGCCAGCAGCCCGTCGGGAGGCTCCGACAGCAATCAGCCCCAGCATTTT. This translates into CASSPSGGSDSNQPQHF. Full variable domain (missing parts from reference TRBV14 and TRBJ1-5): EAGVTQFPSHSVIEKGQTVTLRCDPISGHDNLYWYRRVMGKEIKFLLHFVKESKQDESGMPNNRFLAERTGGTYSTLKVQPAELEDSGVYFCASSPSGGSDSNQPQHFGDGTRLSIL.

The J gene is TRBJ2-3, the V gene TRBV11-3; maybe TRBD2 (5 bases). The germline V gene encodes CDR1 SGHNT and CDR2 YENEEA. V lost 1 base and J lost 4, with 9 bases in between. This CDR3 is built from 14 residues. Here the CDR3 reads CASSLGVSADTQYF. The CDR3 DNA is TGTGCCAGCAGCTTAGGGGTTAGCGCAGATACGCAGTATTTT. The full variable domain, completed using reference TRBV11-3 and TRBJ2-3, is EAGVVQSPRYKIIEKKQPVAFWCNPISGHNTLYWYLQNLGQGPELLIRYENEEAVDDSQLPKDRFSAERLKGVDSTLKIQPAELGDSAVYLCASSLGVSADTQYFGPGTRLTVL.

The chain carries TRBV29-1 and TRBJ2-1, with a weak D call TRBD2 (6 bases). This CDR3 spans 14 amino acids. Per the germline V gene, CDR1 is SQVTM and CDR2 is ANQGSEA. The ends were cut back, 3 bases at V and 4 bases at J, with 13 bases in the middle. The CDR3 bases are TGCAGCGTTGAGAGTAATGCGGGATACAATGAGCAGTTCTTC. It translates to CSVESNAGYNEQFF.

This clone was picked up a small number of times. The V call is TRBV15, the J call TRBJ2-2, with no clear D. Per germline, CDR1 LNHNV and CDR2 YYDKDF (reference sequence). With 5 bases removed from V and 6 bases from J, the gap between germline ends came to 13 bases. The CDR3 loop spans 14 amino acids. This chain's CDR3 is CATSALGRPGELFF. CDR3 nucleotides: TGTGCCACCAGCGCCCTAGGCAGGCCCGGGGAGCTGTTTTTT.

The chain has TRBV11-2 and TRBJ2-1; 9 positions agree with TRBD2. The trim removed 4 bases at V and 1 base at J, leaving 14 bases unmatched. Looked up from germline, CDR1 is SGHAT and CDR2 is FQNNGV. The CDR3 consists of 19 residues. The CDR3 spells CASSSQEISGSRSYNEQFF. The DNA for the CDR3 is TGTGCCAGCAGCTCTCAGGAGATTAGCGGGAGTCGGTCCTACAATGAGCAGTTCTTC.

V gene TRBV5-5 combines with J gene TRBJ2-5, with D tentatively TRBD1 or TRBD2 (5 bases each). CDR1 is SGHKS and CDR2 is YYEKEE in the germline V gene (reference sequence). The CDR3 covers 14 residues. V lost 4 bases to trimming and J lost 9 bases, with 19 bases between them. The CDR3, as DNA: TGTGCCAGCAGCCCGGGACCCGACCTTGGGGCCCAGTACTTC. It yields the protein CASSPGPDLGAQYF.

The CDR3 here is CASSLIDQPQHF. The CDR3, as DNA: TGTGCCAGCAGCTTAATCGATCAGCCCCAGCATTTT. This chain links TRBV7-8 with TRBJ1-5; D unclear. V shed 2 bases and J shed 5 bases, with 4 bases lying between them. The CDR3 loop spans 12 amino acids. From germline, CDR1 is SGHVS and CDR2 FQNEAQ.

This clone was detected ten times or more. The sample contains more than one DNA sequence encoding this CDR3. This chain joins TRBV7-9 and TRBJ2-1, with 11 nucleotides matching TRBD2. J gave up 6 bases and V 5 bases, and 3 bases lay outside the gene matches. Germline CDR1 SEHNR, CDR2 FQNEAQ (reference sequence). This CDR3 spans 14 amino acids. CDR3 amino acids: CASSRGLAGNEQFF. The CDR3 DNA is TGTGCCAGCAGCCGTGGACTAGCGGGCAATGAGCAGTTCTTC. Filled out from reference TRBV7-9 and TRBJ2-1, the complete variable domain reads DTGVSQNPRHKITKRGQNVTFRCDPISEHNRLYWYRQTLGQGPEFLTYFQNEAQLEKSRLLSDRFSAERPKGSFSTLEIQRTEQGDSAMYLCASSRGLAGNEQFFGPGTRLTVL.

The rearrangement joins TRBV6-1 to TRBJ2-4; maybe TRBD2 (5 bases). V lost 1 base, J lost 3 bases, and 13 bases lay in between. The V gene's germline CDR1 is MNHNS and CDR2 SASEGT. The CDR3 totals 16 residues. The CDR3 spells CASSEVLWGVKNIQYF. The CDR3 DNA sequence: TGTGCCAGCAGTGAAGTTCTTTGGGGAGTCAAAAACATTCAGTACTTC.

The V gene is TRBV20-1, the J gene TRBJ2-7; perhaps TRBD1 as D (6 bases). The CDR3 totals 11 residues. Germline-derived CDR1 and CDR2 are DFQATT and SNEGSKA (reference sequence). The V and J ends lost 8 bases and 9 bases respectively, with 17 bases between them. The CDR3 sequence is CSTLGSRGQYF. CDR3 bases: TGCAGTACGCTAGGGTCCAGGGGGCAGTACTTC.

This clone was detected once. This chain connects TRBV19 to TRBJ1-2, with no clear D. This CDR3 is built from 13 residues. Trimming took off 8 bases at V and 1 base at J, with 11 bases between the two ends. CDR1 LNHDA and CDR2 SQIVND come from the germline V gene (reference sequence). Here the CDR3 reads CASSLDVNYGYTF. DNA for the CDR3: TGTGCCAGTTCCTTGGACGTTAACTATGGCTACACCTTC.

The CDR3 nucleotides read TGCGCCAGCAGCGCCACGGATTCCTCCTACGAGCAGTACTTC. This translates into CASSATDSSYEQYF. V and J are TRBV5-1 and TRBJ2-7; no firm D call. V lost 4 bases to trimming and J lost 0 bases, with 11 bases between them. Germline V lookup: CDR1 SGHRS, CDR2 YFSETQ. The CDR3 spans 14 residues. Supplemented by reference TRBV5-1 and TRBJ2-7, the full variable domain reads KAGVTQTPRYLIKTRGQQVTLSCSPISGHRSVSWYQQTPGQGLQFLFEYFSETQRNKGNFPGRFSGRQFSNSRSEMNVSTLELGDSALYLCASSATDSSYEQYFGPGTRLTVT.

The rearrangement links TRBV7-6 to TRBJ2-7; 8 nucleotides agree with TRBD1. V lost 5 bases and J lost 2; bases outside the gene matches: 8. This CDR3 is built from 15 residues. The germline CDR1 and CDR2 sequences are SGHVS and FNYEAQ. CDR3 sequence reads: CASSSTPGQAYEQYF. The CDR3 region has the DNA TGTGCCAGCAGCAGTACCCCGGGACAGGCCTACGAGCAGTACTTC.

The chain links TRBV7-2 to TRBJ2-7, with D uncertain. CDR3 length: 12 amino acids. The V end was cut by 4 bases, the J end by 6 bases, with 10 bases between. The germline V gene has CDR1 SGHTA and CDR2 FQGNSA. CDR3 sequence reads: CASSSLNLEQYF. CDR3 bases: TGTGCCAGCAGCTCCCTGAATCTCGAGCAGTACTTC.

V usage is TRBV10-3 and J usage is TRBJ2-3, with D hard to call. Trimming left V 3 bases short and J 0 bases short, with 10 bases between. The CDR3 has 15 residues. Germline loops: CDR1 ENHRY, CDR2 SYGVKD. CDR3 coding DNA: TGTGCCATCAGTGATTGGTTGGTTAGCACAGATACGCAGTATTTT. It codes for CAISDWLVSTDTQYF.

The CDR3 spells CASSSGRGSAETQYF. The CDR3 DNA sequence: TGTGCCAGCAGCTCAGGCAGGGGATCGGCTGAGACCCAGTACTTC. The gene calls are TRBV11-3 and TRBJ2-5; possible D gene TRBD1, 6 bases. V lost 4 bases, J lost 5 bases, and 17 bases lay in between. The germline V gene has CDR1 SGHNT and CDR2 YENEEA. This CDR3 contains 15 residues.